This T cell receptor beta chain was sequenced during a study of blood T cells in healthy people across ages. Study-wide results and limits: In the absence of known donor CMV status, changes in expanded clonotypes were possibly confounded. Leaving the PBMCs unsorted stopped any conclusive comparison of naive versus antigen-experienced cells.

Together with a sample-barcoded 5' primer, a J-beta primer mix was included in a second PCR lasting about 7 to 11 cycles. Each cDNA was tagged by a template-switch adaptor containing 12 random nucleotides. From the 5' RACE reads, TCRdb called clonotypes with MiXCR, one entry per CDR3 protein. This sample has approximately 600,000 distinct CDR3 sequences, with around three fifths found just once. Each of the donors had 8 to 10 milliliters of peripheral blood drawn into EDTA-treated Vacutainer tubes. About this clonotype: Its antigen is as yet unknown.

Germline CDR1 reads SGHTA; CDR2 reads FQGNSA. Trimming took off 1 base at V and 9 bases at J, with 18 bases between the two ends. This CDR3 spans 15 amino acids. The chain has TRBV7-2 and TRBJ2-5; D might be TRBD1 (6 bases). The sequenced sample consisted of blood. The sequence was obtained from a man aged 60 to 69 in good health. Here the CDR3 DNA reads TGTGCCAGCAGCTTAGTCTCAGGGGCACGCCCGGCCCAGTACTTC. It encodes CASSLVSGARPAQYF.